This entry features one T cell receptor (beta chain) sequence. Original data processing: It was from reference gene primer amplification that nucleated cell counts were estimated. Sequencing used immunoSEQ multiplex PCR; TCRdb keeps in-frame clones, though not all of them. The V and J calls and clone size come from that table; D and trimming were worked out from the DNA. The sample consists of 250,000 to 300,000 clones, around 89% of them appearing once. All enrollees were about 18 to 90 years old and from fewer than 30 US areas. Clinical history reported by participants formed the basis on which cohorts were assigned. The data derive from a study of blood T cell repertoires in COVID-19. About the study: T cells, B-cell-depleted T cells, or PBMCs supplied cDNA or gDNA.

The CDR3 consists of 12 residues. Deletions cut 3 bases from V and 10 bases from J, with 11 bases between. The V gene's germline CDR1 is SGDLS and CDR2 YYNGEE. The chain couples TRBV9 to TRBJ2-1; D gene uncertain. This clonotype was sampled from a woman in her sixties in a cohort exposed to, infected with or recovered from COVID-19 (not recorded which). The specimen sequenced was PBMCs or T cells enriched from blood (not recorded which). The CDR3 protein is CASSGDTQEQFF. CDR3 in DNA: TGTGCCAGCAGCGGAGACACACAGGAGCAGTTCTTC.